These T cell receptor beta chains were read from a single sample in a study of blood T cell repertoires in COVID-19. TCRdb's table, derived via immunoSEQ multiplex PCR, lists solely in-frame clones and lacks some. The data show tens of thousands of clones, approximately 88% seen once. Sequencing used peripheral blood. The receptors come from a human donor in a cohort sampled during active COVID-19. Both conserved end residues are part of each CDR3. A D gene is named only where the DNA matches it firmly. Clone sizes are given selectively: once, few, many, or a class where the clone is expanded.

D gene | clone size | J gene | V gene | CDR3 DNA | CDR3 protein
NA | NA | TRBJ1-2 | TRBV4-1 | TGCGCCAGCAGCCAAGATCGCAGGGGCGGAGGCTACACCTTC | CASSQDRRGGGYTF
TRBD1 | NA | TRBJ2-1 | TRBV29-1 | TGCAGCGTTGAAGAGGGGACAGGTGGGAGCTACAATGAGCAGTTCTTC | CSVEEGTGGSYNEQFF
NA | NA | TRBJ2-3 | TRBV5-1 | TGCGCCAGCAGCCCGCGTGCCGGGGGCACAGATACGCAGTATTTT | CASSPRAGGTDTQYF
TRBD1 | NA | TRBJ1-2 | TRBV6-5 | TGTGCCAGCAGGGGCGGACAGGGGCATGGCTACACCTTC | CASRGGQGHGYTF
NA | NA | TRBJ1-1 | TRBV6-5 | TGTGCCAGCAGACTTCTTACCAACACTGAAGCTTTCTTT | CASRLLTNTEAFF
TRBD1 | NA | TRBJ1-3 | TRBV6-5 | TGTGCCAGCAGCCGACCACAGGGGAACACCATATATTTT | CASSRPQGNTIYF
NA | once | TRBJ1-5 | TRBV5-1 | TGCGCCAGCAGCTTCGGGGTAAATCAGCCCCAGCATTTT | CASSFGVNQPQHF
TRBD2 | NA | TRBJ2-1 | TRBV2 | TGTGCCAGCAGTCTCGGGACTAGCGGCCACCTTGGGCAGTTCTTC | CASSLGTSGHLGQFF
NA | NA | TRBJ2-7 | TRBV7-9 | TGTGCCAGCAGCCGTACAGGAAAGGCCTACGAGCAGTACTTC | CASSRTGKAYEQYF
NA | NA | TRBJ2-1 | TRBV24-1 | TGTGCCACCAGTGATTTGAGGGGCCCCATCTACAATGAGCAGTTCTTC | CATSDLRGPIYNEQFF
TRBD1 | NA | TRBJ2-7 | TRBV5-5 | TGTGCCAGCAGCTTCGGGGCAGGGGGCATCTACGAGCAGTACTTC | CASSFGAGGIYEQYF
TRBD1 | NA | TRBJ2-6 | TRBV7-3 | TGTGCCAGCAGCGCGGACAGGGCTTCTGGGGCCAACGTCCTGACTTTC | CASSADRASGANVLTF
TRBD2 | NA | TRBJ2-3 | TRBV15 | TGTGCCACCTCGCCTAGCGGGAGCACAGATACGCAGTATTTT | CATSPSGSTDTQYF
TRBD2 | NA | TRBJ2-7 | TRBV19 | TGTGCCAGTAGTATTCTGATTAGCGGGAGGGTCCACGAGCAGTACTTC | CASSILISGRVHEQYF
NA | NA | TRBJ2-7 | TRBV2 | TGTGCCAGCAGTGAAAGGGAGGCGGGATCGGGGTACGAGCAGTACTTC | CASSEREAGSGYEQYF
TRBD1 | NA | TRBJ1-3 | TRBV3-1/TRBV3-2 | TGTGCCAGCAGCCAAGTTCCGTTGACAGGGCTCTCTGGAAACACCATATATTTT | CASSQVPLTGLSGNTIYF
TRBD1 | once | TRBJ2-5 | TRBV24-1 | TGTGCCACCAGTGACCTGGTTCCGGGACAGCAAGAGACCCAGTACTTC | CATSDLVPGQQETQYF
NA | few | TRBJ1-5 | TRBV19 | TGTGCCAGTAGTATTCTAGCAGGGGCTCTAAATCAGCCCCAGCATTTT | CASSILAGALNQPQHF
NA | NA | TRBJ1-1 | TRBV11-3 | TGTGCCAGCAGCCCAAGACAGGCGGCGAACACTGAAGCTTTCTTT | CASSPRQAANTEAFF
NA | NA | TRBJ2-1 | TRBV20-1 | TGCAGTGCTGGCAGCTACAATGAGCAGTTCTTC | CSAGSYNEQFF
NA | few | TRBJ1-1 | TRBV6-5 | TGTGCCAGCGGGAGGGGCACTGAAGCTTTCTTT | CASGRGTEAFF
NA | NA | TRBJ1-1 | TRBV6-5 | TGTGCCAGCAGGGCGGACAGCATAATGAACACTGAAGCTTTCTTT | CASRADSIMNTEAFF
TRBD1 | NA | TRBJ1-1 | TRBV25-1 | TGTGCCAGCATGCCGCAGGGGGCGTATACTGAAGCTTTCTTT | CASMPQGAYTEAFF
TRBD2 | NA | TRBJ2-5 | TRBV7-9 | TGTGCCAGCAGCTTAGGGTCAATAGCGGGAGACCAAGAGACCCAGTACTTC | CASSLGSIAGDQETQYF
NA | once | TRBJ1-4 | TRBV28 | TGTGCCAGCAGTTTATCTCCAGGGTCAGAAATTAATGAAAAACTGTTTTTT | CASSLSPGSEINEKLFF
TRBD1 | NA | TRBJ1-2 | TRBV15 | TGTGCCACCAGCAGAGCCGGGACAGGGGGCCTGGGGGGCTACACCTTC | CATSRAGTGGLGGYTF
NA | NA | TRBJ2-7 | TRBV5-1 | TGCGCCAGCAGCTTGAGGGCAGGGGCAAATTACGAGCAGTACTTC | CASSLRAGANYEQYF
NA | NA | TRBJ1-5 | TRBV6-1 | TGTGCCAGCAGTGAAGCGGTAGGGGGAAGGGGTCAGCCCCAGCATTTT | CASSEAVGGRGQPQHF
NA | NA | TRBJ2-5 | TRBV30 | TGTGCCTGGAGTGTACCGGCGGGAGAGACCCAGTACTTC | CAWSVPAGETQYF